The clone carrying this TCR beta chain was recorded many times. This record comes from a study of T cells in Graves' hyperthyroidism and ophthalmopathy. RNA transcripts served as the template for amplifying TCR beta CDR3 regions. TCR CDR3 underwent first-round RT-PCR with the HTBI primer set. TCRdb used MiXCR to reprocess the multiplex PCR reads, holding one entry per CDR3 protein. The sample holds hundreds of thousands of distinct CDR3 sequences, about a sixth seen once. Trimming left V 3 bases short and J 3 bases short, with 11 bases between. The CDR3 covers 14 residues. Germline CDR1 reads LGHNT; CDR2 reads FRNRAP.

The source material was blood. The gene calls are TRBV12-5 and TRBJ1-2; possibly TRBD1 for D (5 bases). This receptor was taken from a woman in her late teens or twenties with Graves' hyperthyroidism. This CDR3 is CASGFLDTYYGYTF. The CDR3 DNA sequence: TGTGCTAGTGGTTTCCTGGACACTTACTATGGCTACACCTTC.